The 27 T cell receptor beta chains given below trace back to one sample, sequenced in a study of PD-L1 blockade in urothelial cancer. The assay was immunoSEQ multiplex PCR, and TCRdb's table has in-frame clones only and misses some. This table holds about 30,000 clones, roughly three quarters found once. Time point given: peripheral blood 6 weeks after treatment start. The sequencing used PBMCs, collected around atezolizumab (anti-PD-L1) treatment. The receptors were sampled from a man in his sixties or seventies with urothelial cancer.

This chain joins TRBV6-1 and TRBJ2-7; D is possibly TRBD1 (6 bases). This CDR3 has 14 amino acids. Trimming shortened V by 4 bases and J by 3 bases, and 13 bases separated the two germline ends. Per the germline V gene, CDR1 is MNHNS and CDR2 is SASEGT. CDR3 nucleotides: TGTGCCAGCAGTGGCCAAGGACAGATCTACGAGCAGTACTTC. Residues: CASSGQGQIYEQYF.

This chain uses TRBV9 with TRBJ2-1; TRBD2 aligns across 11 bases. This CDR3 is 18 amino acids long. Trimming at V came to 5 bases and at J to 6 bases, leaving 16 bases not matched to a gene. CDR1 and CDR2 (germline): SGDLS, YYNGEE. In DNA form, the CDR3 reads TGTGCCAGCAGTCCTCTATCCCGCCTAGCGGGGGGTATCAATGAGCAGTTCTTC. Translated: CASSPLSRLAGGINEQFF.

Remarks on this clone: A junction boundary mismatches the germline segment, possibly from a read error. At the DNA level, this CDR3 is encoded by other sequences in the same sample as well. The chain has TRBV6-1 and TRBJ1-6; a possible D gene is TRBD1 (5 bases). Germline V gives CDR1 MNHNS, CDR2 SASEGT. The CDR3 runs 14 residues. The CDR3 DNA is TGTGCCAGCAGTGAAGGACAGACCAATTCGCCCCTCCACTTT. It codes for CASSEGQTNSPLHF.

This clone was seen a handful of times. The chain recombines TRBV10-3 with TRBJ1-1, with 12 bases fitting TRBD1. The ends lost 0 bases at V and 10 bases at J; junction bases unmatched: 6. This CDR3 spans 15 amino acids. Germline CDR1 reads ENHRY; CDR2 reads SYGVKD. Here the CDR3 reads CAISESGQGAVGAFF. The CDR3, as DNA: TGTGCCATCAGTGAGTCGGGACAGGGGGCGGTTGGAGCTTTCTTT.

V is TRBV7-2 and J is TRBJ1-5; TRBD1 is a possible D gene (5 bases). With 0 bases removed from V and 6 bases from J, the gap between germline ends came to 6 bases. Looked up from germline, CDR1 is SGHTA and CDR2 is FQGNSA. The CDR3 runs 13 residues. The CDR3 region is CASSLAGGQPQHF. In DNA form, the CDR3 reads TGTGCCAGCAGCTTAGCGGGGGGTCAGCCCCAGCATTTT.

The chain recombines TRBV5-6 with TRBJ1-1; 8 nucleotides align to TRBD1. The CDR3 contains 14 residues. Germline lookup yields CDR1 SGHDT and CDR2 YYEEEE. With V trimmed by 3 bases and J by 6 bases, 7 bases remained unmatched. CDR3 nucleotide sequence: TGTGCCAGCAGCTGGGGGACAGGACAGGCTGAAGCTTTCTTT. It codes for CASSWGTGQAEAFF.

J is TRBJ1-3 and V is TRBV6-1, with D perhaps TRBD1 (5 bases). The V gene's germline CDR1 is MNHNS and CDR2 SASEGT. There are 14 residues in the CDR3. The V gene lost 7 bases and the J gene lost 0 bases, with 10 bases spanning the gap. The CDR3 sequence: CASNTDSSGNTIYF. CDR3 sequence (DNA): TGTGCCAGCAACACCGACAGCTCTGGAAACACCATATATTTT.

The chain combines TRBV6-4 with TRBJ2-5, with 12 bases aligning to TRBD1. The CDR3 covers 16 residues. Unmatched junction bases numbered 9, after V lost 6 bases and J lost 4 bases. The germline CDR1 and CDR2 sequences are MRHNA and SNTAGT. For the CDR3, the DNA is TGTGCCAGCAGAAACCGGGACAGGGGGCGAGGAGAGACCCAGTACTTC. Translated, it gives CASRNRDRGRGETQYF.

In its sample, this clone was seen once. V usage is TRBV28 and J usage is TRBJ1-5, with 7 nucleotides matching TRBD1. Per the germline V gene, CDR1 is MDHEN and CDR2 is SYDVKM. The CDR3 runs 16 residues. After removal of 4 bases from V and 0 bases from J, the junction contained 6 bases not matched to a gene. CDR3 in amino acids: CASSSTQGSSNQPQHF. Written as DNA, the CDR3 is TGTGCCAGCAGTTCTACACAGGGGTCTAGCAATCAGCCCCAGCATTTT.

The gene calls are TRBV2 and TRBJ2-1; 7 bases are shared with TRBD2. CDR3 length: 15 amino acids. The V gene end was trimmed by 8 bases and the J gene end by 7 bases; junction bases not matched to a gene: 14. Per germline, CDR1 SNHLY and CDR2 FYNNEI. The CDR3 reads CASGRERDTGNEQFF. The CDR3 DNA is TGTGCCAGCGGGAGGGAGAGAGATACGGGGAATGAGCAGTTCTTC.

The chain is built from TRBV7-2 and TRBJ1-6; 7 positions match TRBD1. The CDR3 contains 15 residues. J was trimmed by 7 bases and V by 0 bases; bases with no gene match: 3. Per the germline V gene, CDR1 is SGHTA and CDR2 is FQGNSA. The CDR3 loop reads CASSLAQGLNSPLHF. As DNA, the CDR3 is TGTGCCAGCAGCTTAGCACAGGGGCTGAATTCACCCCTCCACTTT.

This clone was recorded a few times. The chain recombines TRBV19 with TRBJ1-3; D is uncertain. The CDR3 totals 11 residues. V lost 9 bases and J lost 8, with 11 bases in between. Germline CDR1 reads LNHDA; CDR2 reads SQIVND (reference sequence). The CDR3 nucleotides read TGTGCCAGCCAGCTAGCCGACACCATATATTTT. It translates to CASQLADTIYF.

V usage is TRBV9 and J usage is TRBJ1-1; D is unclear. CDR1 and CDR2 from the germline V gene are SGDLS and YYNGEE. This CDR3 contains 15 residues. Between the trimmed V and J ends, which lost 2 bases and 3 bases, there was a span of 14 bases. CDR3 loop: CASSVSGSRDTEAFF. CDR3 in DNA: TGTGCCAGCAGCGTCAGCGGGTCTCGGGACACTGAAGCTTTCTTT.

The chain combines TRBV5-1 with TRBJ2-7; possibly TRBD1 for D (6 bases). Germline-derived CDR1 and CDR2 are SGHRS and YFSETQ. The CDR3 contains 15 residues. V lost 0 bases to trimming and J lost 2 bases, with 12 bases between them. CDR3 residues: CASSLATGQTYEQYF. The CDR3 nucleotides are TGCGCCAGCAGCTTGGCAACAGGACAGACCTACGAGCAGTACTTC.

This clone was detected only once. V and J are TRBV13 and TRBJ2-3, with TRBD2 matching 12 bases. This CDR3 comprises 18 residues. Germline assignment: CDR1 PRHDT and CDR2 FYEKMQ (reference sequence). V trimming: 5 bases; J trimming: 5 bases; junction bases outside the gene matches: 14. In nucleotides, the CDR3 is TGTGCCAGCAGCGCCCGGGGTCTAGCGGGAGGGCCAAGAGATACGCAGTATTTT. Encoded protein: CASSARGLAGGPRDTQYF.

The chain has TRBV25-1 and TRBJ2-1; 8 bases line up with TRBD2. V lost 0 bases to trimming and J lost 15 bases; unmatched junction nucleotides: 16. The CDR3 contains 16 residues. Germline assignment: CDR1 MGHDK and CDR2 SYGVNS. In DNA form, the CDR3 reads TGTGCCAGCAGTGAATATAAGACGGGACTAGGCCCCCGGGTGTTCTTC. Translation gives CASSEYKTGLGPRVFF.

This clone was seen only a few times. The gene calls are TRBV4-2 and TRBJ1-1, with D possibly being TRBD1 (5 bases). V lost 1 base, J lost 0 bases, and 12 bases lay in between. There are 16 residues in the CDR3. Germline V gives CDR1 LGHNA, CDR2 YNFKEQ. The CDR3 DNA is TGTGCCAGCAGCCAAGTTCTAGGACACTTGAACACTGAAGCTTTCTTT. This encodes CASSQVLGHLNTEAFF.

The chain links TRBV4-3 to TRBJ2-3; 9 nucleotides agree with TRBD2. CDR1 is LGHNA, CDR2 YSLEER, per germline. The CDR3 has 16 amino acids. V shed 3 bases, J shed 4 bases, and the junction held 8 bases outside the gene matches. The CDR3 DNA reads as TGCGCCAGCAGCCAGGAGGTAGCGGGGGTGTCAGATACGCAGTATTTT. Protein product: CASSQEVAGVSDTQYF.

The chain links TRBV28 to TRBJ1-5; no clear D. Germline V gene sequence: CDR1 MDHEN, CDR2 SYDVKM. Trimming took off 3 bases at V and 0 bases at J, with 18 bases between the two ends. This CDR3 is 18 amino acids long. Here the CDR3 DNA reads TGTGCCAGCAGTTTTATAGGTGAGGTAACTAGTAGCAATCAGCCCCAGCATTTT. Translating it yields CASSFIGEVTSSNQPQHF.

The J gene is TRBJ1-2, the V gene TRBV19, with a weak D call TRBD1 (5 bases). CDR1 is LNHDA, CDR2 SQIVND, per germline (reference sequence). The CDR3 length is 12 residues. V was shortened by 4 bases and J by 4 bases, with 7 bases between the two germline ends. In DNA, the CDR3 is TGTGCCAGTAGTAAGACAGCCTATGGCTACACCTTC. Amino acids: CASSKTAYGYTF.

This clone was counted only a few times. This chain joins TRBV2 and TRBJ1-5; D unresolved. Per the germline V gene, CDR1 is SNHLY and CDR2 is FYNNEI. This CDR3 is 17 amino acids long. With 1 base removed from V and 3 bases from J, the gap between germline ends came to 16 bases. The CDR3 bases are TGTGCCAGCAGTGAAGGTGGAGGCTTGGCTTTCAATCAGCCCCAGCATTTT. This gives the protein CASSEGGGLAFNQPQHF.

The chain joins TRBV13 to TRBJ2-3; TRBD2 matches 10 bases. Looked up from germline, CDR1 is PRHDT and CDR2 is FYEKMQ (reference sequence). The CDR3 contains 20 residues. Trimming took 1 base from V and 8 from J; bases not matched to a gene: 21. DNA for the CDR3: TGTGCCAGCAGCTTAGTGAACTTAGGACTAGCGGAAGCCCAAATTGGTACGCAGTATTTT. It is translated as CASSLVNLGLAEAQIGTQYF.

The chain carries TRBV7-9 and TRBJ1-1, with 7 bases that match TRBD1. The germline V gene encodes CDR1 SEHNR and CDR2 FQNEAQ (reference sequence). V shed 5 bases and J 5 bases; nucleotides not matched to a gene: 11. The length of the CDR3 is 15 residues. The CDR3 reads CASSPRQGSGTEAFF. The CDR3 DNA reads as TGTGCCAGCAGCCCACGACAGGGTTCCGGGACTGAAGCTTTCTTT.

The chain recombines TRBV7-9 with TRBJ2-2; no clear D. The CDR3 covers 14 residues. Trimming cost V 2 bases and J 3 bases, with 7 bases left between them. Per the germline V gene, CDR1 is SEHNR and CDR2 is FQNEAQ (reference sequence). In DNA form, the CDR3 reads TGTGCCAGCAGCTTAAGCCTATACACCGGGGAGCTGTTTTTT. Translation: CASSLSLYTGELFF.

The V and J genes are TRBV19 and TRBJ2-1, with a tentative D call TRBD2 (6 bases). The CDR3 contains 15 residues. CDR1 and CDR2 (germline): LNHDA, SQIVND (reference sequence). Trimming removed 10 bases from V and 7 bases from J, with 23 bases in between. The CDR3 spells CANSFGEAGGNEQFF. The DNA of the CDR3 is TGTGCCAACTCTTTCGGGGAAGCGGGTGGGAATGAGCAGTTCTTC.

About this clone itself: One junction end disagrees with the germline gene, perhaps due to a read error. The chain employs TRBV18 and TRBJ1-5, with D perhaps matching TRBD1 (6 bases). From germline, CDR1 is KGHSH and CDR2 LQKENI. This CDR3 has 13 residues. CDR3 protein: CASTGQSNQAQHF. The CDR3 bases are TGTGCCAGCACAGGACAGTCTAATCAGGCCCAGCATTTT.

The chain recombines TRBV6-1 with TRBJ1-2; D gene uncertain. Trimming stripped 6 bases from V and 4 bases from J, with 9 bases between. The germline V gene encodes CDR1 MNHNS and CDR2 SASEGT. The CDR3 is made up of 12 amino acids. The CDR3 DNA reads TGTGCCAGCAGCGGCGGGAGCTATGGCTACACCTTC. Its translation: CASSGGSYGYTF.